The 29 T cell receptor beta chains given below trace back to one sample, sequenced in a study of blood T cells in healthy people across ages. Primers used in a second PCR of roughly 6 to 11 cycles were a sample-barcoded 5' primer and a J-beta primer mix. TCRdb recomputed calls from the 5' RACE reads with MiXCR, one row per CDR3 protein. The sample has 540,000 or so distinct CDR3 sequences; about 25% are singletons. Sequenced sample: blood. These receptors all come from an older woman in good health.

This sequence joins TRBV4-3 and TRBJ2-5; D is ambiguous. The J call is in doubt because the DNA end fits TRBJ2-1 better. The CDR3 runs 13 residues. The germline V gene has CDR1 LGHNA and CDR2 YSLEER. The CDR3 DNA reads TGCGCCAGCAGCCAACACACATGGAATGAGCAGTTCTTC. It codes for CASSQHTWNEQFF.

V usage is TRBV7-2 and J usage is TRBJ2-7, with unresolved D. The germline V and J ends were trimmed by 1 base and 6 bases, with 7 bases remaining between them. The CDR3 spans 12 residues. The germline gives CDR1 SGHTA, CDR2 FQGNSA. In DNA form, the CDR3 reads TGTGCCAGCAGCTTAGATGTTGGCGAGCAGTACTTC. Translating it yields CASSLDVGEQYF.

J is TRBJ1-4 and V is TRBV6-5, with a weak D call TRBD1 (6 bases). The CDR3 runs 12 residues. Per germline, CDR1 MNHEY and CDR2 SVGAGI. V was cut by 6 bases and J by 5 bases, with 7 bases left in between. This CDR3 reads CASRRGNEKLFF. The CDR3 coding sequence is TGTGCCAGCAGAAGGGGGAATGAAAAACTGTTTTTT.

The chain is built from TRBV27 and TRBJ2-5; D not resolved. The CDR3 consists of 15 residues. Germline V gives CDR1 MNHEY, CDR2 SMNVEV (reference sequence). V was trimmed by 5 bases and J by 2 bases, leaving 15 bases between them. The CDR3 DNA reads TGTGCCAGCAGTCCACTGACCTCTCCGCAAGAGACCCAGTACTTC. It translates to CASSPLTSPQETQYF.

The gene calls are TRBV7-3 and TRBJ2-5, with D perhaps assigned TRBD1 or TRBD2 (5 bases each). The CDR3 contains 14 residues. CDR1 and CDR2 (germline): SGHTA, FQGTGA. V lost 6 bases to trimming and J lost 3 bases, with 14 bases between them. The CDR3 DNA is TGTGCCAGCAGTCCCCGGGGCCAGAAAGAGACCCAGTACTTC. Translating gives CASSPRGQKETQYF.

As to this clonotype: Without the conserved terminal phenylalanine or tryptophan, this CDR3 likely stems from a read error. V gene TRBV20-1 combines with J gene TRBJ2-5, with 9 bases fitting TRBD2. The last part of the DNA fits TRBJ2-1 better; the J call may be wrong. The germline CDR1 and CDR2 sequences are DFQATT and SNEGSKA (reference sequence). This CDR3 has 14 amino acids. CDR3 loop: CSARAGGSYNEQFS. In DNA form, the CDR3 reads TGCAGTGCTCGAGCGGGGGGTTCCTACAATGAGCAGTTCTCC.

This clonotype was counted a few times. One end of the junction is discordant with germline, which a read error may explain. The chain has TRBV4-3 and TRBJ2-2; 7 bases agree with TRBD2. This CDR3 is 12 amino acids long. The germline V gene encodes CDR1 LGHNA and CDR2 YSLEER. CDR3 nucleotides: TGCGCCAGCAGCCAGGAGGGCGGGGGGCTGTTTTTT. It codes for CASSQEGGGLFF.

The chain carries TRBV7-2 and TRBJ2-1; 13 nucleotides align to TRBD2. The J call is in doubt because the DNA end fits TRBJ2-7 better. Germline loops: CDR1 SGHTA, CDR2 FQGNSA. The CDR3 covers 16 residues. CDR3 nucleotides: TGTGCCAGCAGCCCAGCGGGACTAGCGGGGTCCTACGAGCAGTACTTC. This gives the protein CASSPAGLAGSYEQYF.

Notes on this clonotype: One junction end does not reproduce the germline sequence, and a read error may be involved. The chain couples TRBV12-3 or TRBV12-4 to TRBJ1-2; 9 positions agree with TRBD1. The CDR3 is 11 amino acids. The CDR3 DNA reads TGTGCCAGCAGCGAGGGGACAGGGAAGAGCTTC. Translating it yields CASSEGTGKSF.

CDR3 loop: CASSESGANVLTF. The CDR3 bases are TGTGCCAGCAGTGAGTCTGGGGCCAACGTCCTGACTTTC. The chain employs TRBV6-6 and TRBJ2-6; D is undetermined. Germline V lookup: CDR1 MNHNY, CDR2 SVGAGI (reference sequence). The CDR3 is made up of 13 amino acids. V shed 5 bases and J shed 1 base, with 3 bases lying between them.

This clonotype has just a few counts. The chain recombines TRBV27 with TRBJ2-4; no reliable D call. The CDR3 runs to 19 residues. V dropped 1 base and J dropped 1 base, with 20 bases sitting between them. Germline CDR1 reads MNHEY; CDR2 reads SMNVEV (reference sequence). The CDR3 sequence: CASSLFGAALSLAKNIQYF. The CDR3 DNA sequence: TGTGCCAGCAGTTTATTCGGAGCAGCCCTCTCCCTGGCCAAAAACATTCAGTACTTC.

CDR3 nucleotides: TGTGCCAGCAGCTTGAGTCTAGCGGGGGGTCTGCAAGAGACCCAGTACTTC. This sequence encodes CASSLSLAGGLQETQYF. The gene calls are TRBV5-4 and TRBJ2-5; 11 bases agree with TRBD2. Germline CDR1 and CDR2: SGHNT and YYREEE (reference sequence). The CDR3 sequence is 17 residues long. J lost 2 bases, V lost 1 base, and 7 bases had no gene match.

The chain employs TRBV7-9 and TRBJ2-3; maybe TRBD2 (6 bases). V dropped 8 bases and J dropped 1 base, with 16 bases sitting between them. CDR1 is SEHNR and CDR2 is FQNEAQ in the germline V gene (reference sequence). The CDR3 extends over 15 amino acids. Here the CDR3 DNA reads TGTGCCAGCGGCATCTCGCGGGGAGGCACAGATACGCAGTATTTT. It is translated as CASGISRGGTDTQYF. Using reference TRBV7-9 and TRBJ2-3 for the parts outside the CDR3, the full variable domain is DTGVSQNPRHKITKRGQNVTFRCDPISEHNRLYWYRQTLGQGPEFLTYFQNEAQLEKSRLLSDRFSAERPKGSFSTLEIQRTEQGDSAMYLCASGISRGGTDTQYFGPGTRLTVL.

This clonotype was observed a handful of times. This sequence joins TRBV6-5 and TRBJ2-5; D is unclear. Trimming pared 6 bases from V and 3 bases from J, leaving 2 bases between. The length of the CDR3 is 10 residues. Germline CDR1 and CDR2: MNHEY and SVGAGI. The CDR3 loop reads CASRKETQYF. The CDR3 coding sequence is TGTGCCAGCAGAAAAGAGACCCAGTACTTC.

The CDR3 region is CSAIPGLVTDTQYF. CDR3 DNA: TGCAGCGCAATACCGGGACTCGTCACAGATACGCAGTATTTT. The chain is built from TRBV29-1 and TRBJ2-3, with D maybe TRBD2 (6 bases). Trimming pared 7 bases from V and 2 bases from J, leaving 16 bases between. CDR3 length: 14 residues. CDR1 SQVTM and CDR2 ANQGSEA come from the germline V gene.

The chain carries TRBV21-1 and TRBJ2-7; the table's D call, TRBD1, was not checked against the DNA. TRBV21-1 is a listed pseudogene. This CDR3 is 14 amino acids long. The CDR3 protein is CASNPGQGVYEQYF. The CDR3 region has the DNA TGTGCCAGCAACCCGGGGCAGGGGGTCTACGAGCAGTACTTC.

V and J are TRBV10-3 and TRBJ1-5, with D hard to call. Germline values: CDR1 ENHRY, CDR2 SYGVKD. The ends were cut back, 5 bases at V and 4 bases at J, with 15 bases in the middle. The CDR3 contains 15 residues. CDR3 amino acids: CAISPYSSGNQPQHF. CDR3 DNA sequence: TGTGCCATCAGTCCCTATTCTAGTGGAAATCAGCCCCAGCATTTT.

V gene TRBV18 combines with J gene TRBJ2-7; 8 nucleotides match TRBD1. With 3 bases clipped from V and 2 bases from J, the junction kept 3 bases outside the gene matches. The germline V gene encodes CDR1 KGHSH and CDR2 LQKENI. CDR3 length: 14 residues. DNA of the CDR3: TGTGCCAGCTCACCCCAGGGGGCCCCCTACGAGCAGTACTTC. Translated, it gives CASSPQGAPYEQYF.

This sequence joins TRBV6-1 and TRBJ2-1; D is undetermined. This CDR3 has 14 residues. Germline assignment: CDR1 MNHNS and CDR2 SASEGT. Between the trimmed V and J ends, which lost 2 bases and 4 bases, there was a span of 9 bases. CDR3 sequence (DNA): TGTGCCAGCAGTGAATATCGAGGTTACAATGAGCAGTTCTTC. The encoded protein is CASSEYRGYNEQFF.

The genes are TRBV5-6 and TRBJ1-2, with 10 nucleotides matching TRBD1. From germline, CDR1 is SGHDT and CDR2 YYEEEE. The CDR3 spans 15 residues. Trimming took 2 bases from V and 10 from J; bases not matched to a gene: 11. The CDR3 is CASSFRGPGTGDYTF. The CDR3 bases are TGTGCCAGCAGCTTCCGGGGTCCCGGGACAGGGGACTACACCTTC.

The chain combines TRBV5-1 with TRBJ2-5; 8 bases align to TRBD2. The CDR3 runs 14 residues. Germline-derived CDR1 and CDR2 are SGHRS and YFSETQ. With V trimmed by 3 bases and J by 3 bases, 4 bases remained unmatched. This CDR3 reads CASSSGTREETQYF. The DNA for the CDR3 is TGCGCCAGCAGCTCCGGGACTAGAGAAGAGACCCAGTACTTC.

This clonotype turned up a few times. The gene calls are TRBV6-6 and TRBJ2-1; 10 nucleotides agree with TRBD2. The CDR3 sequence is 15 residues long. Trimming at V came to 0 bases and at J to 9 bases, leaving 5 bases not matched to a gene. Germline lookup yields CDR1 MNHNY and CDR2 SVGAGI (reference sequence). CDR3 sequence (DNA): TGTGCCAGCAGTTACTCTGGGACTAGCGCCAGTGAGCAGTTCTTC. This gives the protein CASSYSGTSASEQFF.

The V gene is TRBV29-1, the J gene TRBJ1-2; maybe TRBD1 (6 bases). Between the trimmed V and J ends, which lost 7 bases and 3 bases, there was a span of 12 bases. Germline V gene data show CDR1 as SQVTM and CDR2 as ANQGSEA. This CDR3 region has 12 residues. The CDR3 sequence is CSASTGYYGYTF. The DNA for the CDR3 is TGCAGCGCTTCAACAGGGTACTATGGCTACACCTTC. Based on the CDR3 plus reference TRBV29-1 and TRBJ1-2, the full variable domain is SAVISQKPSRDICQRGTSLTIQCQVDSQVTMMFWYRQQPGQSLTLIATANQGSEATYESGFVIDKFPISRPNLTFSTLTVSNMSPEDSSIYLCSASTGYYGYTFGSGTRLTVV.

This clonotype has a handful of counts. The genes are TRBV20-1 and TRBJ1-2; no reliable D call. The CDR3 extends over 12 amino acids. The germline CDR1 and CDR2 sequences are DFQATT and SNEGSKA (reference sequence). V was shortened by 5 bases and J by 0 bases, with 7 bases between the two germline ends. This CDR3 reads CSASPTNYGYTF. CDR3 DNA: TGCAGTGCTTCACCAACTAACTATGGCTACACCTTC.

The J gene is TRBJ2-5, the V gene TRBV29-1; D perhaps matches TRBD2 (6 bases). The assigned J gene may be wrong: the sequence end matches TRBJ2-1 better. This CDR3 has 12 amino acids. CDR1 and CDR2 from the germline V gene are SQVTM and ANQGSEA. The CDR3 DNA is TGCAGCGTTGGACTACCCGGGGGTGAGCAGTTCTTC. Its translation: CSVGLPGGEQFF.

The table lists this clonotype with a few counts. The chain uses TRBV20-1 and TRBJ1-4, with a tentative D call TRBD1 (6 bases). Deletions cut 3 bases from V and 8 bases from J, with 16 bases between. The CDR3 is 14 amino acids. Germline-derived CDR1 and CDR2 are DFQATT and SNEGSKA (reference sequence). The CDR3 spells CSASTGGRREKLFF. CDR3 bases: TGCAGTGCTAGCACCGGGGGCAGAAGGGAAAAACTGTTTTTT.

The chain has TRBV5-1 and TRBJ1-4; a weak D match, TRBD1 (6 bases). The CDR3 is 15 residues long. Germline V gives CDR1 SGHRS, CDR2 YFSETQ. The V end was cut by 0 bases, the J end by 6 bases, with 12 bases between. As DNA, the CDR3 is TGCGCCAGCAGCTTGGGGGGCAGGGGAGATGAAAAACTGTTTTTT. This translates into CASSLGGRGDEKLFF. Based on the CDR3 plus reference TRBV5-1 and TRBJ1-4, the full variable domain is KAGVTQTPRYLIKTRGQQVTLSCSPISGHRSVSWYQQTPGQGLQFLFEYFSETQRNKGNFPGRFSGRQFSNSRSEMNVSTLELGDSALYLCASSLGGRGDEKLFFGSGTQLSVL.

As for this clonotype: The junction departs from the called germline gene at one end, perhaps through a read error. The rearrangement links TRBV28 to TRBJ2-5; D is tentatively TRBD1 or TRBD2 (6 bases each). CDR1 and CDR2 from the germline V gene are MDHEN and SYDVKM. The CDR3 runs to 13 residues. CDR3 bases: TGTACCAGCCGAGGGGGGTACCAAGAGACCCAGTACTTC. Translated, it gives CTSRGGYQETQYF.

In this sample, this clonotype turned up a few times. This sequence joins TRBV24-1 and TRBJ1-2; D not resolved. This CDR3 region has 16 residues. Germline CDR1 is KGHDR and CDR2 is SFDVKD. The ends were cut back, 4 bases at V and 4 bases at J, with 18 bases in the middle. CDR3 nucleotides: TGTGCCACCAGTGACGAAAGACGGGGAAGAGGCTATGGCTACACCTTC. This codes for CATSDERRGRGYGYTF.